Listed below are T cell receptor beta chains from one sample, sequenced in a study of T cells expressing NK-cell markers. After re-calling the 5' RACE reads, TCRdb lists one entry per CDR3 protein, DNA absent. The sample data list some 340,000 distinct CDR3 sequences. The sequenced material came from blood T cells: a sorted CD56 or NKG2C T cell subset, CD4+ or CD8+ T cells, or bulk PBMC T cells (not recorded which). These receptors came from a man between 18 and 69 years old in good health. CDR3s include the opening cysteine and the closing phenylalanine or tryptophan.

V: TRBV15
J: TRBJ2-3
length: 17
CDR3: CAPTPISRGLDTDTQYF

V: TRBV28
J: TRBJ2-1
length: 17
CDR3: CASSPGFIGQGTNEQFF

V: TRBV20-1
J: TRBJ2-7
length: 12
CDR3: CSAITLGYEQYF

V: TRBV11-1
J: TRBJ2-1
length: 14
CDR3: CASSLEALDNEQFF

V: TRBV20-1
J: TRBJ2-1
length: 15
CDR3: CSARDWRGGANEQFF

V: TRBV28
J: TRBJ2-3
length: 11
CDR3: CASSFFGRWYF

V: TRBV5-1
J: TRBJ2-2
length: 13
CDR3: CASRREEAGELFF

V: TRBV20-1
J: TRBJ1-4
length: 15
CDR3: CSARRDRGTNEKLFF

V: TRBV10-3
J: TRBJ2-1
length: 14
CDR3: CAIRRDSTYNEQFF

V: TRBV12-3/TRBV12-4
J: TRBJ1-2
length: 16
CDR3: CASSFDYTDSSYGYTF